This T cell receptor beta chain stems from a study of neurological immune-mediated disorders (dated by TCRdb to about 2019). Context from the whole study: Among the roughly 35 multiple sclerosis patients, about 30 had relapsing-remitting MS and 3 had secondary progressive MS. Peripheral blood TCR-beta repertoires from HTLV-I-associated myelopathy (HAM/TSP) patients, multiple sclerosis patients and healthy controls were compared by UMI-based sequencing. Alongside PBMC samples, the set of about 97 TCR-beta libraries contained longitudinal samples, technical triplicates, and paired CD4+ and CD8+ T-cell subsets that had been sorted. The cohort included 60 to 75 subjects: about 15 with HAM/TSP, about 34 with multiple sclerosis, and roughly 20 healthy controls.

Unsorted PBMC libraries were generated from 2 million PBMCs stored in RNAlater at -80 °C until RNA extraction. The multiple sclerosis patients were enrolled in a US clinical protocol that evaluated disease progression with magnetic resonance imaging. Peripheral blood was subjected to Ficoll-Hypaque density gradient centrifugation to isolate PBMCs, which were then cryopreserved in liquid nitrogen. cDNA was synthesized by template-switch 5'RACE using a primer carrying a 10-nucleotide random unique molecular identifier by which each TCR transcript was tagged. Every sequencing run covered 15-18 subjects and yielded more than 170 million TCR-beta sequences. Total RNA was extracted with the RNeasy kit. The KAPA Real-time Library Amplification kit was used to amplify TCR-beta VDJ regions with primers targeting the TCR constant region and the 5'RACE anchor. Sample indexes and Illumina adaptors were added in a first PCR, after which library yield was increased in a second PCR. After Ampure bead purification, the roughly 650 bp TCR product was size-selected on a 2% E-gel SizeSelection system. Before pooling, library quality was assessed on a Bioanalyzer, concentration was determined with Qubit, and library quantification was performed with the Kapa Library Quantification kit. An Illumina HiSeq 2500 sequenced the libraries paired-end 2 x 150 bp. To increase sequence diversity, roughly 24-30% phiX was spiked into each library pool. Processing in the source paper ran as follows. The UMI-based MiGEC pipeline processed quality-filtered reads and removed over 80% of raw TCR sequences during error correction. VDJ genes were aligned to IMGT germline references, and clonotypes were defined by unique CDR3 amino acid sequence plus V-J genes. Clonal expansion, Shannon diversity, and CDR3 relatedness (CalcPairwiseDistances, ClusterSamples) were evaluated with VDJtools, and phylogenetic trees were built with CLCbio workbench. Using coefficient-of-variation modelling across technical triplicates, the study counted a clone as expanded if it had at least 8 unique UMIs. TCRdb reran the public reads through fastp at Q25 and MiXCR, keeping productive beta chains. Every distinct CDR3 protein forms one entry, paired with its most common genes and DNA. These V and J calls are TCRdb output, not the study's own analysis. This sample comprises about 46,000 distinct CDR3 sequences, 2.5% to 3.5% of them detected only once. Around 16% of the sample goes to the ten largest clones.

Study-wide findings and limitations: In phylogenetic analysis, the repertoires of 18 of 34 MS patients grouped into a cluster of related CDR3 sequences, which suggests a possible signature at the repertoire level. TCR clonal expansion was highest in HAM/TSP patients and lowest in MS patients, with MS patients falling below even healthy controls. The MS cluster showed no association with clinical or MRI features, and the authors stated that larger cohorts are needed. No identical CDR3 amino acid sequences were found to be shared among expanded clones across subjects, suggesting that TCR-beta repertoires were private in all groups.

Reading from cysteine to phenylalanine, the CDR3 counts 14 amino acids. Left in the record is the CDR3 DNA by itself, 42 bases read in frame from the first base. As encoded in the germline V gene, CDR1 is SGHRS while CDR2 is YFSETQ. The germline ends are 8 bases apart after V is trimmed by 5 bases and J by 0 bases. This clonotype was observed at least ten times. The clone's antigen remains unknown. Base qualities are not recorded, but no much larger clone differs from it by a single base. Material for sequencing was PBMCs. Recombination joined TRBV5-1 with TRBJ2-2; TRBD1 is a weak D gene call, 6 bases matching. The receptor was isolated from a woman in her forties or fifties with multiple sclerosis. The bases read TGCGCCAGCAGACGGGACACGAACACCGGGGAGCTGTTTTTT. It is translated as CASRRDTNTGELFF.